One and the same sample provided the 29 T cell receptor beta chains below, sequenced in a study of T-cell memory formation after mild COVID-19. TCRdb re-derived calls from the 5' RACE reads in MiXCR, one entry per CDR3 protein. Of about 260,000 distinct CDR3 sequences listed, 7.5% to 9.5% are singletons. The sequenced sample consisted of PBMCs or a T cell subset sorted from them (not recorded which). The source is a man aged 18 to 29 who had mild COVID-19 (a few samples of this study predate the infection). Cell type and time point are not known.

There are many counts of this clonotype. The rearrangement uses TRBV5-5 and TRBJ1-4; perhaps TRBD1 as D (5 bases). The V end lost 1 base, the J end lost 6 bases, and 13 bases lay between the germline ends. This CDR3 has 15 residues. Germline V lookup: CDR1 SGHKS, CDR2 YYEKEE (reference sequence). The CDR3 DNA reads TGTGCCAGCAGCTTGACGGCAGGGATCTATGAAAAACTGTTTTTT. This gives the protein CASSLTAGIYEKLFF.

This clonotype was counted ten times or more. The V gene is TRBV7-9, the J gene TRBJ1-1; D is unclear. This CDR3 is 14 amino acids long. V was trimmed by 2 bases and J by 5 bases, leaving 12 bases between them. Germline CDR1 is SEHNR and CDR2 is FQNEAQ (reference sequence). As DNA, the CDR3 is TGTGCCAGCAGCTTATTTAATGGGCAAACTGAAGCTTTCTTT. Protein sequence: CASSLFNGQTEAFF.

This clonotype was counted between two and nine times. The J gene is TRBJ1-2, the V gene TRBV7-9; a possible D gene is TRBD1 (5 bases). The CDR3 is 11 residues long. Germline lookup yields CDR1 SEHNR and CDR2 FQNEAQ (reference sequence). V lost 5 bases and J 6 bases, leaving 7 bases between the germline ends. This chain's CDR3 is CASSAQDGYTF. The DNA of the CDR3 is TGTGCCAGCAGCGCACAGGATGGCTACACCTTC.

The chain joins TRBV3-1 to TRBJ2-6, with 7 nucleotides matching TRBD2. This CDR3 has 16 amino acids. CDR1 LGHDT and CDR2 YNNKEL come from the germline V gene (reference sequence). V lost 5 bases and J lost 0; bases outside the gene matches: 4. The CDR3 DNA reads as TGTGCCAGCAGCGGACTAGGGGACTCTGGGGCCAACGTCCTGACTTTC. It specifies CASSGLGDSGANVLTF.

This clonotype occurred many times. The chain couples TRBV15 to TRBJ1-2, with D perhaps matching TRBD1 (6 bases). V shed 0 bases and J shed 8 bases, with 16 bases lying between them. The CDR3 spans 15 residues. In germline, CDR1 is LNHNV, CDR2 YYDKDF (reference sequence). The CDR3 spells CATSRDYFPGEGYTF. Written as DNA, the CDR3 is TGTGCCACCAGCAGAGATTATTTTCCAGGGGAGGGCTACACCTTC. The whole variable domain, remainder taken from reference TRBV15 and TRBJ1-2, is DAMVIQNPRYQVTQFGKPVTLSCSQTLNHNVMYWYQQKSSQAPKLLFHYYDKDFNNEADTPDNFQSRRPNTSFCFLDIRSPGLGDTAMYLCATSRDYFPGEGYTFGSGTRLTVV.

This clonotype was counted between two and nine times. The CDR3 DNA sequence: TGTGCCAGCAGTTTATGGGGACAGGGTAGCAATCAGCCCCAGCATTTT. Its translation is CASSLWGQGSNQPQHF. This sequence joins TRBV28 and TRBJ1-5; 9 nucleotides match TRBD1. With V trimmed by 0 bases and J by 0 bases, 0 bases remained unmatched. This CDR3 region has 16 residues. The germline V gene has CDR1 MDHEN and CDR2 SYDVKM.

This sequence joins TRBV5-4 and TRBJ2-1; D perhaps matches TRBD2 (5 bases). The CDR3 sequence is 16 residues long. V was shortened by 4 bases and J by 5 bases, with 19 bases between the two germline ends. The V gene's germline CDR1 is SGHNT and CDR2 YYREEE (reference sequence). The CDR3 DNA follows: TGTGCCAGCAGCCCCGGACTTCAACCGAGTAACAATGAGCAGTTCTTC. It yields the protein CASSPGLQPSNNEQFF.

CDR3 coding DNA: TGTGCCAGCAGCGACCCCACGACAGGGAACCCCTACGAGCAGTACTTC. Translated, it gives CASSDPTTGNPYEQYF. V usage is TRBV5-4 and J usage is TRBJ2-7, with 7 bases aligning to TRBD1. V lost 4 bases and J lost 2; bases outside the gene matches: 12. The germline gives CDR1 SGHNT, CDR2 YYREEE (reference sequence). The CDR3 runs 16 residues.

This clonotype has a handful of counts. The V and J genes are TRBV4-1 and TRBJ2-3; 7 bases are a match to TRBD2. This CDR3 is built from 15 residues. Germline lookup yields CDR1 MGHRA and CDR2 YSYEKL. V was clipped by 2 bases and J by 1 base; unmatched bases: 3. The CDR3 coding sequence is TGCGCCAGCAGCCAAACACTAGCGCGCACAGATACGCAGTATTTT. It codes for CASSQTLARTDTQYF.

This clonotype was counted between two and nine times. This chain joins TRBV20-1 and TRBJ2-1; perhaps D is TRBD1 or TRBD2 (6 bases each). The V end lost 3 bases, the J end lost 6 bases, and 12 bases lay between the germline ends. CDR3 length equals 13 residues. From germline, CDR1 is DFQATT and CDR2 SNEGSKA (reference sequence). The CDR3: CSARGGAINEQFF. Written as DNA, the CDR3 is TGCAGTGCTAGGGGGGGCGCAATCAATGAGCAGTTCTTC.

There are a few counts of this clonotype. The CDR3 is CASRGQVSNQPQHF. The CDR3 DNA sequence: TGTGCCAGCAGGGGACAGGTTAGCAATCAGCCCCAGCATTTT. The chain joins TRBV12-3 or TRBV12-4 to TRBJ1-5, with 8 bases matching TRBD1. The CDR3 length is 14 residues. Losses at the gene ends were 6 bases for V and 0 bases for J; bases not matched to a gene: 1.

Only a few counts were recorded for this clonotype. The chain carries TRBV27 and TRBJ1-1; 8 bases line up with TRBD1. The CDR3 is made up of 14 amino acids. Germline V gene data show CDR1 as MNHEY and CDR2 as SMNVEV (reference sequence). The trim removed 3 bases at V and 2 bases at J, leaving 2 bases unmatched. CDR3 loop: CASSFRGPNTEAFF. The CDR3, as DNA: TGTGCCAGCAGTTTCAGGGGGCCTAACACTGAAGCTTTCTTT.

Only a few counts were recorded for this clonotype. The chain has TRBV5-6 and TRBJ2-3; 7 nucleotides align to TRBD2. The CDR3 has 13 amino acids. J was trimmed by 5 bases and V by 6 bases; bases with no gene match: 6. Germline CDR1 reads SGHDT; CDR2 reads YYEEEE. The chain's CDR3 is CASNRGTKDTQYF. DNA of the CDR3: TGTGCCAGCAACCGCGGGACTAAAGATACGCAGTATTTT.

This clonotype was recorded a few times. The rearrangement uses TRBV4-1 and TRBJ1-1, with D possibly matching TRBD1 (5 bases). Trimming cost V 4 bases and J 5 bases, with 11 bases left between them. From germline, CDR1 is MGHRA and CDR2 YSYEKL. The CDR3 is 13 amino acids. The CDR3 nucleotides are TGCGCCAGCAGCCCACAGGCGGTAACTGAAGCTTTCTTT. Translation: CASSPQAVTEAFF.

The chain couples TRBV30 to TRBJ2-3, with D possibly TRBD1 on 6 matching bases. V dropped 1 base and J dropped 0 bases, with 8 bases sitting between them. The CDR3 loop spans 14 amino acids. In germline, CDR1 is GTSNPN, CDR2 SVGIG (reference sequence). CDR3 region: CAWSGTGSTDTQYF. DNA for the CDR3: TGTGCCTGGAGTGGAACAGGGAGCACAGATACGCAGTATTTT.

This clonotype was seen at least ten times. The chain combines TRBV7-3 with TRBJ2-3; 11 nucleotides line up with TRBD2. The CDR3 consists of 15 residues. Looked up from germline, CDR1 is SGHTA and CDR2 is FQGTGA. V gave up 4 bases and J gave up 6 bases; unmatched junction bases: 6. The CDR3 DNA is TGTGCCAGCAGCTATAAGGGACTAGCGGAGGATACGCAGTATTTT. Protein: CASSYKGLAEDTQYF.

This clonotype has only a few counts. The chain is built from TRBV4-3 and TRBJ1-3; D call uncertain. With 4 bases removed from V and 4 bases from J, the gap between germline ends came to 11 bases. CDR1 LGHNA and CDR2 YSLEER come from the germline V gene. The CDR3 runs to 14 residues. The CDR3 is CASSLGLRGNTIYF. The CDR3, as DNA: TGCGCCAGCAGCCTAGGACTGAGAGGAAACACCATATATTTT.

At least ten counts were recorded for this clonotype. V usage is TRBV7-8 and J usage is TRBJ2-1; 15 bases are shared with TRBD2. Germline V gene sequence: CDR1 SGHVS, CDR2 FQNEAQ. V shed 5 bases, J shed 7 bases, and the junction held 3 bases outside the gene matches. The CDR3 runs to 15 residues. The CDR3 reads CASSAGTSGGNEQFF. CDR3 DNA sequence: TGTGCCAGCAGCGCCGGGACTAGCGGGGGGAATGAGCAGTTCTTC.

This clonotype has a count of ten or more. Here the CDR3 DNA reads TGTGCCAGCACCCAGGGAAACACTGAAGCTTTCTTT. It specifies CASTQGNTEAFF. V is TRBV6-2 or TRBV6-3 and J is TRBJ1-1, with D possibly matching TRBD1 (5 bases). The V and J ends lost 7 bases and 2 bases respectively, with 8 bases between them. CDR3 size: 12 residues. Germline loops: CDR1 MNHEY, CDR2 SVGEGT.

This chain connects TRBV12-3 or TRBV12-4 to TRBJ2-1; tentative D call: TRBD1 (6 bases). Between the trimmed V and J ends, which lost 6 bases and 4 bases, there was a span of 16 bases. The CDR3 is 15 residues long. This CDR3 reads CASRVGTSTYNEQFF. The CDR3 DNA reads TGTGCCAGCAGGGTAGGGACATCCACTTACAATGAGCAGTTCTTC.

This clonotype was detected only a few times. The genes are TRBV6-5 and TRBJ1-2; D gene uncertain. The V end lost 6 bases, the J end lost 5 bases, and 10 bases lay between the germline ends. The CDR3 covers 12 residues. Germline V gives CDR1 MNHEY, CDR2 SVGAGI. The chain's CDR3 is CASSRGRYGYTF. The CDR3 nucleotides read TGTGCCAGCAGCCGTGGGAGGTATGGCTACACCTTC.

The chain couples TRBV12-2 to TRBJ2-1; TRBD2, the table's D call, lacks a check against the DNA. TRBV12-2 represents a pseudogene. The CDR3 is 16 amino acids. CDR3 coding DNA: TGTGCAAGTCGCTTACCTTCAGGGGACTATTACAATGAGCAGTTCTTC. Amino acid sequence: CASRLPSGDYYNEQFF.

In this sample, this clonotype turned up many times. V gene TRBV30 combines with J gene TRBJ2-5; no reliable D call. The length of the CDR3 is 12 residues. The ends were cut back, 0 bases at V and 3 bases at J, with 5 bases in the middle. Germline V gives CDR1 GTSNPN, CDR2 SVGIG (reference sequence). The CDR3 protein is CAWSVTEETQYF. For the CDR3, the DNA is TGTGCCTGGAGTGTAACCGAAGAGACCCAGTACTTC. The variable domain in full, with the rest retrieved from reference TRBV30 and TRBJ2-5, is SQTIHQWPATLVQPVGSPLSLECTVEGTSNPNLYWYRQAAGRGLQLLFYSVGIGQISSEVPQNLSASRPQDRQFILSSKKLLLSDSGFYLCAWSVTEETQYFGPGTRLLVL.

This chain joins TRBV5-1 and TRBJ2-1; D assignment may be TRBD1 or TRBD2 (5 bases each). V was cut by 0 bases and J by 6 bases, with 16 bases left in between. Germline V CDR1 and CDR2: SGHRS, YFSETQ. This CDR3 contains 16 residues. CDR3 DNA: TGCGCCAGCAGCTTGGCCGGGGCCCTAAGGGGCAATGAGCAGTTCTTC. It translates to CASSLAGALRGNEQFF.

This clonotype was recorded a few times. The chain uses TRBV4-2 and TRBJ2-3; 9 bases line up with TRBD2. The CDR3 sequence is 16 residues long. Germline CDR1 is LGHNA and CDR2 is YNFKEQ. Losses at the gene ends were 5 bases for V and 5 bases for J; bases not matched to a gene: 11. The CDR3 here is CASSEGQRGVGDTQYF. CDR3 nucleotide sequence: TGTGCCAGCAGCGAGGGGCAGCGGGGGGTTGGAGATACGCAGTATTTT.

CDR3 DNA sequence: TGTGCCAGCAGTGACAGGGTAATTAACTATGGCTACACCTTC. Translated: CASSDRVINYGYTF. The chain employs TRBV25-1 and TRBJ1-2, with D maybe TRBD1 (5 bases). Germline V gene lookup returns CDR1 MGHDK and CDR2 SYGVNS. The CDR3 runs to 14 residues. The V end lost 3 bases, the J end lost 1 base, and 9 bases lay between the germline ends.

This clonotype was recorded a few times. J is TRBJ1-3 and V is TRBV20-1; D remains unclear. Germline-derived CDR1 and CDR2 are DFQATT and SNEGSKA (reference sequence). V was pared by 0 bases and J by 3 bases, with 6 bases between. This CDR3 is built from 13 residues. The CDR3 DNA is TGCAGTGCTAGAGAGTCGAATGGAAACACCATATATTTT. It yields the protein CSARESNGNTIYF.

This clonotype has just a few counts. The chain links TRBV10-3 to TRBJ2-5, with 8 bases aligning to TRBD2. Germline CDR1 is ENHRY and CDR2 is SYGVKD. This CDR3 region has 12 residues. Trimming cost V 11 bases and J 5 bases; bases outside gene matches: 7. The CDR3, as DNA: TGTGCCGCGGGGGGAGGGGTCGAGACCCAGTACTTC. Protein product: CAAGGGVETQYF.

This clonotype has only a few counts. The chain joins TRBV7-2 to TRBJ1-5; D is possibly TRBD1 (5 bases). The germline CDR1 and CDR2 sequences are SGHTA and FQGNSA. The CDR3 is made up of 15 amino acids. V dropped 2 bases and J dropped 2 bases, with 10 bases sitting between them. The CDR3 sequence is CASSLIVTGNQPQHF. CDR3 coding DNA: TGTGCCAGCAGCTTAATCGTGACAGGCAATCAGCCCCAGCATTTT. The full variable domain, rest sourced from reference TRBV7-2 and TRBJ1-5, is GAGVSQSPSNKVTEKGKDVELRCDPISGHTALYWYRQSLGQGLEFLIYFQGNSAPDKSGLPSDRFSAERTGGSVSTLTIQRTQQEDSAVYLCASSLIVTGNQPQHFGDGTRLSIL.